The T cell receptor beta chain under discussion was sequenced for a study of blood T cell repertoires in COVID-19. Study-wide background: In each case, the material was cDNA or gDNA derived from T cells, B-cell-depleted T cells, or PBMCs.

The CDR3 sequence is 14 residues long. The germline gives CDR1 SGHNT, CDR2 YYREEE (reference sequence). V gave up 3 bases and J gave up 0 bases, with 10 bases separating them. Per the original data handling: Amplification of reference gene primers provided the estimated nucleated cell counts. TCRdb's table, derived via immunoSEQ multiplex PCR, lists solely in-frame clones and lacks some. V, J and clone size were drawn from that table, and D and trimming were deduced from the DNA. Counted here are around 300,000 clones, about nine tenths occurring once; the ten biggest clones make up around 3%. This sequence originates from a woman between 25 and 40 years old with active or convalescent COVID-19. Sequenced sample: peripheral blood. The genes are TRBV5-4 and TRBJ2-7; D remains unclear. The DNA for the CDR3 is TGTGCCAGCAGCTCGAAAACCGGCTCCTACGAGCAGTACTTC. The encoded protein is CASSSKTGSYEQYF.